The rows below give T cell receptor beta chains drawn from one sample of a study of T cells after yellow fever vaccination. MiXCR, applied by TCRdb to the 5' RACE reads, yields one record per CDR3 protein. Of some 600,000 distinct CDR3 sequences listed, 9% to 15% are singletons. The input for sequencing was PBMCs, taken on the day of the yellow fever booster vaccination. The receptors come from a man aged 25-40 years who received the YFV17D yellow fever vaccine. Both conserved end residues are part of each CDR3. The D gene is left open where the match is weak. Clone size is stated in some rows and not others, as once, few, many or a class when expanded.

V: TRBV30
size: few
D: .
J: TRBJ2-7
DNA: TGTGCCTGTCAACCCCCGCTGGGCTACGAGCAGTACTTC
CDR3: CACQPPLGYEQYF

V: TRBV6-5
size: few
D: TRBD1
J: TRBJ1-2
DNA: TGTGCCAGCAGTCTACAGGGGACCTATGGCTACACCTTC
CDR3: CASSLQGTYGYTF

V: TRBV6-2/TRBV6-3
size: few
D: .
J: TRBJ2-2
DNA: TGTGCCAGCAGTTACCCCCGGAGGCCCACCGGGGAGCTGTTTTTT
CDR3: CASSYPRRPTGELFF

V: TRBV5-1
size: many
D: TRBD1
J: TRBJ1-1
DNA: TGCGCCAGCAACCCAGGGGGCGCTTTCACTGAAGCTTTCTTT
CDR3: CASNPGGAFTEAFF

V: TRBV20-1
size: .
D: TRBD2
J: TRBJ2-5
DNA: TGCAGTGCTAGACCGGGACTAGCGATCGGAGAGACCCAGTACTTC
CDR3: CSARPGLAIGETQYF

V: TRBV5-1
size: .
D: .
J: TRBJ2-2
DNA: TGCGCCAGCAGCTTGGTCCCCGGAGGCACCGGGGAGCTGTTTTTT
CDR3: CASSLVPGGTGELFF

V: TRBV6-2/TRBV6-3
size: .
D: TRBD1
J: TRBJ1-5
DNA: TGTGCCAGCAGTTACCCGACAGGGCTGGACAGCAATCAGCCCCAGCATTTT
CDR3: CASSYPTGLDSNQPQHF

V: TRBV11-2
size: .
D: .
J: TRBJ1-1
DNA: TGTGCCAGCAGCTTAGGGTCAAAGGGCACTGAAGCTTTCTTT
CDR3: CASSLGSKGTEAFF

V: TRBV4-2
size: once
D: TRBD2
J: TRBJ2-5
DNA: TGTGCCAGCAGCCTGGTAGCGGGAGGCTCACGGGAGACCCAGTACTTC
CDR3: CASSLVAGGSRETQYF

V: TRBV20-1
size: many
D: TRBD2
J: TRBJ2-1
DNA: TGCAGTGCTAGAGCCGGTTCGACTAGCGGGAGTTATCATGAGCAGTTCTTC
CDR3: CSARAGSTSGSYHEQFF

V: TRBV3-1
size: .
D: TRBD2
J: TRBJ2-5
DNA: TGTGCCAGCAGCCGATGGGGGGGGCAAGAGACCCAGTACTTC
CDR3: CASSRWGGQETQYF

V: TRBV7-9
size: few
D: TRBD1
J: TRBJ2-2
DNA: TGTGCCAGCAGCATCAGGACAGGGCTAAGACGGGAGCTGTTTTTT
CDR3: CASSIRTGLRRELFF

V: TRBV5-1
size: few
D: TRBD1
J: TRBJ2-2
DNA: TGCGCCAGCAGCGTAAACTCCGCCGGGACAGGGGTTACCGGGGAGCTGTTTTTT
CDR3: CASSVNSAGTGVTGELFF

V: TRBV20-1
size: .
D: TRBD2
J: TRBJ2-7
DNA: TGCAGTGCCAGACTAGCGGGTTTCTACGAGCAGTACTTC
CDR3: CSARLAGFYEQYF

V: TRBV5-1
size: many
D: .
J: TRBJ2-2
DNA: TGCGCCAGCAGCACTTCGACTAGTTCGGTAGGAACCGGGGAGCTGTTTTTT
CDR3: CASSTSTSSVGTGELFF

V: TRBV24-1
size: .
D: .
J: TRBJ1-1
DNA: TGTGCCACGGAGGGGGGTATGAACACTGAAGCTTTCTTT
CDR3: CATEGGMNTEAFF

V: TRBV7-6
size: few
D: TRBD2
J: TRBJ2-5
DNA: TGTGCCAGCAGCTTAGAGCTGGTAGCGGGAGGTCGTGAGACCCAGTACTTC
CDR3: CASSLELVAGGRETQYF

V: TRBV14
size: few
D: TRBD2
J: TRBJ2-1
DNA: TGTGCCAGCAGCCAAGGGAGCTGGGAGGGTGATGAGCAGTTCTTC
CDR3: CASSQGSWEGDEQFF

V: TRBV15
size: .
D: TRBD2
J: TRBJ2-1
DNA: TGTGCCACCAGCAGAGTGGGCGGGAGGGCCAACAATGAGCAGTTCTTC
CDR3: CATSRVGGRANNEQFF

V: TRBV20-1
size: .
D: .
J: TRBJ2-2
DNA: TGCAGTGCTGCAAGGGGGACAAACACCGGGGAGCTGTTTTTT
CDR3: CSAARGTNTGELFF

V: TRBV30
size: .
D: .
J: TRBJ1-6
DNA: TGTGCCTGGAGTCCGCTCACCTCAACACCCCTCCACTTT
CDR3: CAWSPLTSTPLHF